Below, 15 T cell receptor beta chains from the same sample are listed, as sequenced in a study of blood T cell repertoires in COVID-19. Generated by immunoSEQ multiplex PCR, the TCRdb table keeps only in-frame clones and is missing some. This sample has roughly 240,000 clones, with approximately 89% found just once. Sequencing was carried out using PBMCs or T cells enriched from blood (not recorded which). These TCRs come from a woman aged 35 to 49 with acute COVID-19.

The chain has TRBV27 and TRBJ1-5; no clear D gene. The CDR3 sequence is 12 residues long. CDR1 and CDR2 from the germline V gene are MNHEY and SMNVEV (reference sequence). The ends were cut back, 3 bases at V and 4 bases at J, with 4 bases in the middle. The DNA of the CDR3 is TGTGCCAGCAGTTTTCGGAATCAGCCCCAGCATTTT. Translating it yields CASSFRNQPQHF.

The chain has TRBV7-2 and TRBJ1-3; 7 bases match TRBD1. The CDR3 spans 14 residues. Trimming cost V 5 bases and J 7 bases; bases outside gene matches: 8. Germline CDR1 reads SGHTA; CDR2 reads FQGNSA. Here the CDR3 reads CASSGRQGVNTIYF. DNA of the CDR3: TGTGCCAGCAGCGGGCGACAGGGTGTGAACACCATATATTTT. The complete variable domain, with remaining parts taken from reference TRBV7-2 and TRBJ1-3, reads GAGVSQSPSNKVTEKGKDVELRCDPISGHTALYWYRQSLGQGLEFLIYFQGNSAPDKSGLPSDRFSAERTGGSVSTLTIQRTQQEDSAVYLCASSGRQGVNTIYFGEGSWLTVV.

The J gene is TRBJ2-5, the V gene TRBV4-1, with 13 bases that match TRBD2. Trimming removed 1 base from V and 3 bases from J; junction bases left unmatched: 5. The CDR3 has 17 residues. Germline V gene sequence: CDR1 MGHRA, CDR2 YSYEKL. CDR3 DNA sequence: TGCGCCAGCAGCCAAGGGACACTAGCGGGAGGGGAAGAGACCCAGTACTTC. Its translation: CASSQGTLAGGEETQYF.

The chain joins TRBV19 to TRBJ1-5; weak D call: TRBD1 (6 bases). CDR1 and CDR2 from the germline V gene are LNHDA and SQIVND (reference sequence). Trimming cost V 0 bases and J 10 bases, with 16 bases left between them. The CDR3 covers 15 residues. DNA for the CDR3: TGTGCCAGTAGTATAGATGGAGGACAGACAGATCCCCAGCATTTT. Translation gives CASSIDGGQTDPQHF.

V gene TRBV30 combines with J gene TRBJ2-3; 12 bases map to TRBD2. The germline V gene encodes CDR1 GTSNPN and CDR2 SVGIG (reference sequence). The length of the CDR3 is 18 residues. V trimming: 1 base; J trimming: 0 bases; junction bases outside the gene matches: 8. The CDR3 region is CAWSGGTSGSSSTDTQYF. In DNA form, the CDR3 reads TGTGCCTGGAGTGGAGGGACTAGCGGGTCATCTAGCACAGATACGCAGTATTTT.

V gene TRBV5-8 combines with J gene TRBJ1-5; D is ambiguous. CDR3 size: 12 residues. The V end lost 9 bases, the J end lost 2 bases, and 9 bases lay between the germline ends. Germline loops: CDR1 SGHTS, CDR2 YDEGEE. The chain's CDR3 is CATSAGNQPQHF. For the CDR3, the DNA is TGTGCCACCTCGGCGGGCAATCAGCCCCAGCATTTT.

The chain recombines TRBV30 with TRBJ1-6; D possibly corresponds to TRBD1 (5 bases). Germline loops: CDR1 GTSNPN, CDR2 SVGIG (reference sequence). CDR3 length equals 13 residues. Trimming removed 2 bases at V and 9 bases at J, with 11 bases between. The CDR3 nucleotides are TGTGCCTGGAGTCAACAGGCATCTTCACCCCTCCACTTT. This encodes CAWSQQASSPLHF.

The genes are TRBV5-4 and TRBJ2-5, with D possibly matching TRBD2 (6 bases). Per the germline V gene, CDR1 is SGHNT and CDR2 is YYREEE (reference sequence). V was shortened by 4 bases and J by 4 bases, with 17 bases between the two germline ends. The CDR3 extends over 15 amino acids. CDR3 region: CASSRPGLEGETQYF. The CDR3 nucleotides are TGTGCCAGCAGCCGGCCGGGACTGGAGGGAGAGACCCAGTACTTC.

This clone was detected only once. J is TRBJ2-1 and V is TRBV5-1; D not certain. V lost 4 bases to trimming and J lost 0 bases, with 11 bases between them. This CDR3 has 15 residues. Germline V gene lookup returns CDR1 SGHRS and CDR2 YFSETQ. CDR3 sequence (DNA): TGCGCCAGCAGCCCACGCGTGAGCTCCTACAATGAGCAGTTCTTC. The encoded protein is CASSPRVSSYNEQFF. The full variable domain, completed using reference TRBV5-1 and TRBJ2-1, is KAGVTQTPRYLIKTRGQQVTLSCSPISGHRSVSWYQQTPGQGLQFLFEYFSETQRNKGNFPGRFSGRQFSNSRSEMNVSTLELGDSALYLCASSPRVSSYNEQFFGPGTRLTVL.

V is TRBV2 and J is TRBJ2-7; no reliable D call. Germline values: CDR1 SNHLY, CDR2 FYNNEI. The CDR3 runs to 19 residues. Trimming pared 0 bases from V and 4 bases from J, leaving 25 bases between. The CDR3 sequence: CASSEAPSGRSALTYEQYF. CDR3 nucleotides: TGTGCCAGCAGTGAAGCGCCCTCGGGTCGGTCAGCACTAACTTACGAGCAGTACTTC.

The rearrangement uses TRBV6-2 or TRBV6-3 and TRBJ2-7; 11 bases line up with TRBD2. The CDR3 runs 14 residues. Looked up from germline, CDR1 is MNHEY and CDR2 is SVGEGT. With 5 bases clipped from V and 7 bases from J, the junction kept 7 bases outside the gene matches. DNA for the CDR3: TGTGCCAGCAGTCTACTAGCGGGAGTTAGTGAGCAGTACGTC. It is translated as CASSLLAGVSEQYV.

J is TRBJ2-7 and V is TRBV7-2; 10 nucleotides agree with TRBD2. V was clipped by 2 bases and J by 6 bases; unmatched bases: 7. This CDR3 is built from 15 residues. Germline V lookup: CDR1 SGHTA, CDR2 FQGNSA. CDR3 amino acids: CASSLRSGGASEQYF. CDR3 nucleotide sequence: TGTGCCAGCAGCTTACGGAGCGGGGGGGCCTCCGAGCAGTACTTC.

The chain is built from TRBV15 and TRBJ1-2; TRBD1 agrees at 9 bases. Germline CDR1 and CDR2: LNHNV and YYDKDF (reference sequence). The CDR3 contains 17 residues. The trim removed 1 base at V and 0 bases at J, leaving 6 bases unmatched. As DNA, the CDR3 is TGTGCCACCAGCAGAGGCGGACAGGGGCTCTCTAACTATGGCTACACCTTC. Translating gives CATSRGGQGLSNYGYTF.

The V call is TRBV2, the J call TRBJ2-3, with 10 nucleotides matching TRBD2. The ends lost 8 bases at V and 5 bases at J; junction bases unmatched: 13. Per the germline V gene, CDR1 is SNHLY and CDR2 is FYNNEI. CDR3 length equals 16 residues. CDR3 coding DNA: TGTGCCAGCGGCACTAGCGGGGTGCTCGCGGTAGATACGCAGTATTTT. It yields the protein CASGTSGVLAVDTQYF.

The chain uses TRBV9 and TRBJ1-1, with no clear D. Trimming pared 0 bases from V and 5 bases from J, leaving 8 bases between. CDR3 length: 13 residues. CDR1 is SGDLS, CDR2 YYNGEE, per germline. CDR3 DNA: TGTGCCAGCAGCGTAGCGCTAGGAACTGAAGCTTTCTTT. It specifies CASSVALGTEAFF.